This T cell receptor beta chain was identified during a study of T-cell memory formation after mild COVID-19. Study-level results: Day 15 to 85 contracting clones showed balanced CD4/CD8; day 15 to 37 expanders favored CD4+. Researchers found some responding clones in pre-infection memory, a sign that cross-reactive memory joined.

Germline CDR1 SGHTA, CDR2 FQGTGA. The CDR3 runs 14 residues. V trimming: 4 bases; J trimming: 4 bases; junction bases outside the gene matches: 3. This clonotype was seen ten or more times. What it binds is not known. Via MiXCR, TCRdb re-called the 5' RACE reads, giving one row per CDR3 protein. This table holds 30,000 to 45,000 distinct CDR3 sequences, roughly 11% found once. The chain joins TRBV7-3 to TRBJ2-2, with 7 positions matching TRBD1. The receptor's source is a man younger than 30 who had mild COVID-19 (a few samples of this study predate the infection). Cell type and time point are not known. The sequenced sample consisted of PBMCs or a T cell subset sorted from them (not recorded which). The CDR3, as DNA: TGTGCCAGCAGCTCACAGGGGATCACCGGGGAGCTGTTTTTT. Its protein is CASSSQGITGELFF.